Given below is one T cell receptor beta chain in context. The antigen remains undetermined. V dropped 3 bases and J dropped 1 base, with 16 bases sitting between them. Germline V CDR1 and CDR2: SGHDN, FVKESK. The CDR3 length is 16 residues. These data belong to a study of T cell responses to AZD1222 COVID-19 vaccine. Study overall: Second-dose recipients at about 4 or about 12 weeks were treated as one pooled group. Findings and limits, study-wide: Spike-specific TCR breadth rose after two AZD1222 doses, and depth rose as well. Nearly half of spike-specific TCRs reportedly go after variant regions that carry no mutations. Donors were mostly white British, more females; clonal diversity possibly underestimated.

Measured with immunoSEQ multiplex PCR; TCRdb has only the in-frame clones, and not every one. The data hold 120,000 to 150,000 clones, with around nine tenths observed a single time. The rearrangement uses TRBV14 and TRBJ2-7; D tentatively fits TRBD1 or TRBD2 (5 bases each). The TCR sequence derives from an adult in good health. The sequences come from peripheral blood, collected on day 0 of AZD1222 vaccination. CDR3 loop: CASSHLGGSGSYEQYF. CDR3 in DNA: TGTGCCAGCAGCCACCTTGGGGGTTCGGGTTCCTACGAGCAGTACTTC.